The subject of this entry is one TCR beta chain. This sample is drawn from a study of cytomegalovirus exposure and HLA in healthy donors. Amplification used 60 Vbeta primers and 13 Jbeta primers. Sequencing used immunoSEQ multiplex PCR; TCRdb keeps in-frame clones, though not all of them. The sample has approximately 160,000 clones; roughly 84% are singletons. The receptor was isolated from a male donor in good health and CMV-seronegative. Material: PBMCs.

CDR3 sequence (DNA): TGCGCCAGCAGCCAAGATTGGAGTCTCCACGTCGGCTATGGCTACACCTTC. Translated: CASSQDWSLHVGYGYTF. The chain recombines TRBV4-3 with TRBJ1-2; D remains unclear. Germline assignment: CDR1 LGHNA and CDR2 YSLEER. V lost 0 bases, J lost 4 bases, and 18 bases lay in between. The CDR3 totals 17 residues.